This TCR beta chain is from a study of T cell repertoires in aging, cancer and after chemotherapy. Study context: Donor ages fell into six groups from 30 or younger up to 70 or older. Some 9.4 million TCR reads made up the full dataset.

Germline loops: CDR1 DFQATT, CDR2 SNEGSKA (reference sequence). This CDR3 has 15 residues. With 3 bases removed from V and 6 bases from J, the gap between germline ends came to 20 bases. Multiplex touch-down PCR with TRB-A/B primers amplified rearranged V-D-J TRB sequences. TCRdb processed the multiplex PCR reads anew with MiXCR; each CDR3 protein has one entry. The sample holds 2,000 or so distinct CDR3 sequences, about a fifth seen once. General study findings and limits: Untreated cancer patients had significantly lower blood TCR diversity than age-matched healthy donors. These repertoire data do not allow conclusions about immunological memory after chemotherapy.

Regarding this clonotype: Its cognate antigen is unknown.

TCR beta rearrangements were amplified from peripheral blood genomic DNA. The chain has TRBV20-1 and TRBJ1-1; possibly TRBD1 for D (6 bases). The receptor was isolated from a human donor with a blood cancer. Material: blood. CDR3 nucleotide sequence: TGCAGTGCTAGGGGGGGGGCAGGGTTTTATTCTGAAGCTTTCTTT. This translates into CSARGGAGFYSEAFF.